These 22 T cell receptor beta chains were all obtained from the same sample, sequenced in a study of T cells after yellow fever vaccination. TCRdb re-analysed the 5' RACE reads in MiXCR, keeping a single row per CDR3 protein. The sample carries approximately 600,000 distinct CDR3 sequences, about 12% recorded once. The specimen comprised PBMCs, sampled on the day of the yellow fever booster vaccination. These receptors came from a man in his thirties or forties who received the YFV17D yellow fever vaccine.

This clonotype appeared a few times. The J gene is TRBJ2-2, the V gene TRBV5-1; D is perhaps TRBD2 (6 bases). Germline V gives CDR1 SGHRS, CDR2 YFSETQ. The CDR3 is 16 amino acids. The V and J ends lost 2 bases and 7 bases respectively, with 18 bases between them. CDR3 protein: CASSLPGLSVVGELFF. The CDR3, as DNA: TGCGCCAGCAGCTTACCGGGACTTTCTGTGGTCGGGGAGCTGTTTTTT.

The rearrangement uses TRBV6-2 or TRBV6-3 and TRBJ2-2; D is perhaps TRBD1 (6 bases). The V gene lost 3 bases and the J gene lost 2 bases, with 10 bases spanning the gap. Germline CDR1 is MNHEY and CDR2 is SVGEGT. The CDR3 totals 15 residues. The CDR3 nucleotides are TGTGCCAGCAGTTATTGGGACATAAACACCGGGGAGCTGTTTTTT. It codes for CASSYWDINTGELFF.

This clonotype was seen a few times. The gene calls are TRBV24-1 and TRBJ1-5; D is unclear. Germline V gene lookup returns CDR1 KGHDR and CDR2 SFDVKD. The CDR3 sequence is 13 residues long. Trimming took 3 bases from V and 1 from J, leaving 3 bases between them. CDR3 coding DNA: TGTGCCACCAGTGATCCCAGCAATCAGCCCCAGCATTTT. Its protein is CATSDPSNQPQHF.

The chain joins TRBV19 to TRBJ2-2, with D tentatively TRBD1 (5 bases). The CDR3 has 15 residues. V shed 7 bases and J shed 6 bases, with 18 bases lying between them. CDR1 LNHDA and CDR2 SQIVND come from the germline V gene (reference sequence). CDR3 DNA: TGTGCCAGTATTAGGAAAGGGAAGGGGTCCGGGGAGCTGTTTTTT. This encodes CASIRKGKGSGELFF.

The genes are TRBV12-3 or TRBV12-4 and TRBJ2-1; no reliable D call. V lost 6 bases, J lost 4 bases, and 16 bases lay in between. The CDR3 consists of 15 residues. The DNA of the CDR3 is TGTGCCAGCAGCCTTGAAAGATCTACTTACAATGAGCAGTTCTTC. The encoded protein is CASSLERSTYNEQFF.

The chain employs TRBV3-1 and TRBJ1-4; possible D gene TRBD1, 5 bases. The V end lost 6 bases, the J end lost 8 bases, and 16 bases lay between the germline ends. The length of the CDR3 is 14 residues. The germline gives CDR1 LGHDT, CDR2 YNNKEL (reference sequence). Here the CDR3 reads CASRGDGGREKLFF. The CDR3 DNA reads TGTGCCAGCAGGGGGGACGGGGGTCGGGAAAAACTGTTTTTT.

The chain has TRBV18 and TRBJ2-5; D possibly matches TRBD1 or TRBD2 (5 bases each). V was trimmed by 6 bases and J by 0 bases, leaving 14 bases between them. The CDR3 loop spans 15 amino acids. Germline V gene data show CDR1 as KGHSH and CDR2 as LQKENI. The CDR3 coding sequence is TGTGCCAGCTCGCGAATGGGGGTGGACCAAGAGACCCAGTACTTC. Translating gives CASSRMGVDQETQYF.

J is TRBJ2-3 and V is TRBV5-1, with D unresolved. Germline V CDR1 and CDR2: SGHRS, YFSETQ. Trimming removed 0 bases from V and 3 bases from J, with 11 bases in between. This CDR3 comprises 15 residues. The CDR3 here is CASSLVGMPTDTQYF. In nucleotides, the CDR3 is TGCGCCAGCAGCTTGGTCGGTATGCCTACAGATACGCAGTATTTT.

The V call is TRBV12-3 or TRBV12-4, the J call TRBJ1-5; D remains ambiguous. This CDR3 has 14 residues. The V gene lost 5 bases and the J gene lost 7 bases, with 15 bases spanning the gap. This chain's CDR3 is CASSPSRREQPQHF. The CDR3 nucleotides read TGTGCCAGCAGTCCCAGCCGAAGGGAACAGCCCCAGCATTTT.

This CDR3 reads CASILAGTGELFF. For the CDR3, the DNA is TGTGCCAGCATTCTTGCGGGAACCGGGGAGCTGTTTTTT. The chain has TRBV5-4 and TRBJ2-2; maybe TRBD2 (6 bases). The germline CDR1 and CDR2 sequences are SGHNT and YYREEE (reference sequence). V lost 6 bases and J 5 bases, leaving 11 bases between the germline ends. The CDR3 has 13 amino acids.

V gene TRBV11-1 combines with J gene TRBJ1-1; D is undetermined. The CDR3 has 15 residues. V lost 0 bases and J 1 base, leaving 9 bases between the germline ends. Germline CDR1 reads SGHAT; CDR2 reads FQDESV (reference sequence). The CDR3 region has the DNA TGTGCCAGCAGCTTAGCGACGAAGGCGAACACTGAAGCTTTCTTT. Encoded protein: CASSLATKANTEAFF.

The CDR3 loop reads CASSLIDSGSYEQYF. In DNA form, the CDR3 reads TGTGCCAGCAGCTTAATTGATAGCGGGAGCTACGAGCAGTACTTC. The chain joins TRBV11-2 to TRBJ2-7, with 9 bases matching TRBD2. Trimming at V came to 2 bases and at J to 3 bases, leaving 5 bases not matched to a gene. Germline assignment: CDR1 SGHAT and CDR2 FQNNGV. This CDR3 spans 15 amino acids.

The chain uses TRBV5-1 and TRBJ1-3; 10 bases match TRBD1. The CDR3 length is 16 residues. Germline values: CDR1 SGHRS, CDR2 YFSETQ. The V segment lost 3 bases and the J segment 2 bases; nucleotides outside the gene matches: 5. Here the CDR3 reads CASSSAGTGAGNTIYF. DNA of the CDR3: TGCGCCAGCAGCTCGGCAGGGACAGGGGCTGGAAACACCATATATTTT.

The CDR3 DNA follows: TGTGCCAGCAGCAAGAGTACCGATACCTACAATGAGCAGTTCTTC. This codes for CASSKSTDTYNEQFF. The chain combines TRBV7-2 with TRBJ2-1; D is uncertain. Trimming left V 5 bases short and J 2 bases short, with 13 bases between. The CDR3 extends over 15 amino acids. Germline lookup yields CDR1 SGHTA and CDR2 FQGNSA.

This clonotype was detected only a few times. The gene calls are TRBV20-1 and TRBJ2-5, with D uncertain. This CDR3 comprises 12 residues. Looked up from germline, CDR1 is DFQATT and CDR2 is SNEGSKA (reference sequence). Deletions cut 0 bases from V and 9 bases from J, with 11 bases between. The CDR3 DNA reads as TGCAGTGCTAGAGATCAAGTTAAGGCCCAGTACTTC. Residues: CSARDQVKAQYF.

This clonotype came up a few times. The chain is built from TRBV10-3 and TRBJ2-5; the match to TRBD1 covers 7 bases. Germline CDR1 and CDR2: ENHRY and SYGVKD. CDR3 size: 15 residues. V was clipped by 5 bases and J by 3 bases; unmatched bases: 9. As DNA, the CDR3 is TGTGCCATCAGTTACAGGGGCCAGGCCAAAGAGACCCAGTACTTC. Protein: CAISYRGQAKETQYF.

This clonotype was found a few times. The chain has TRBV20-1 and TRBJ2-1; TRBD2 agrees at 12 bases. V was clipped by 2 bases and J by 0 bases; unmatched bases: 14. This CDR3 is built from 20 residues. Germline values: CDR1 DFQATT, CDR2 SNEGSKA (reference sequence). The CDR3 DNA reads TGCAGTGCTAGATCCCGACTAGCGGGAGCTCCTTCAAGCTCCTACAATGAGCAGTTCTTC. This codes for CSARSRLAGAPSSSYNEQFF.

The chain links TRBV7-9 to TRBJ1-1, with a possible D match to TRBD1 (6 bases). CDR3 length: 14 residues. Deletions cut 2 bases from V and 1 base from J, with 8 bases between. Per the germline V gene, CDR1 is SEHNR and CDR2 is FQNEAQ (reference sequence). CDR3 coding DNA: TGTGCCAGCAGCTTATCACAGGGGAACACTGAAGCTTTCTTT. This gives the protein CASSLSQGNTEAFF.

This clonotype was seen a handful of times. The DNA of the CDR3 is TGTGCCAGCAGCCAACGACAGGGTGCTTCACCCCTCCACTTT. Its translation: CASSQRQGASPLHF. The chain has TRBV7-2 and TRBJ1-6, with 7 bases lining up with TRBD1. The trim removed 5 bases at V and 9 bases at J, leaving 7 bases unmatched. Germline CDR1 reads SGHTA; CDR2 reads FQGNSA. The CDR3 contains 14 residues.

The sample holds a few counts of this clonotype. This chain uses TRBV5-1 with TRBJ2-3; D is possibly TRBD2 (5 bases). The CDR3 is made up of 12 amino acids. V lost 2 bases to trimming and J lost 9 bases, with 10 bases between them. From germline, CDR1 is SGHRS and CDR2 YFSETQ. CDR3 in amino acids: CASSFDRGTQYF. The CDR3 DNA reads TGCGCCAGCAGCTTCGACCGAGGGACGCAGTATTTT.

The chain carries TRBV5-4 and TRBJ2-2; no clear D gene. Per the germline V gene, CDR1 is SGHNT and CDR2 is YYREEE (reference sequence). The V gene lost 4 bases and the J gene lost 1 base, with 8 bases spanning the gap. The CDR3 extends over 14 amino acids. As DNA, the CDR3 is TGTGCCAGCAGCCTTAGCATGAACACCGGGGAGCTGTTTTTT. Residues: CASSLSMNTGELFF.

The CDR3 reads CASSPPSRNEQFF. The CDR3 nucleotides are TGTGCCAGCTCACCACCGTCTAGGAATGAGCAGTTCTTC. The chain combines TRBV18 with TRBJ2-1; D gene unclear. V was cut by 0 bases and J by 7 bases, with 7 bases left in between. This CDR3 is built from 13 residues. Germline-derived CDR1 and CDR2 are KGHSH and LQKENI.